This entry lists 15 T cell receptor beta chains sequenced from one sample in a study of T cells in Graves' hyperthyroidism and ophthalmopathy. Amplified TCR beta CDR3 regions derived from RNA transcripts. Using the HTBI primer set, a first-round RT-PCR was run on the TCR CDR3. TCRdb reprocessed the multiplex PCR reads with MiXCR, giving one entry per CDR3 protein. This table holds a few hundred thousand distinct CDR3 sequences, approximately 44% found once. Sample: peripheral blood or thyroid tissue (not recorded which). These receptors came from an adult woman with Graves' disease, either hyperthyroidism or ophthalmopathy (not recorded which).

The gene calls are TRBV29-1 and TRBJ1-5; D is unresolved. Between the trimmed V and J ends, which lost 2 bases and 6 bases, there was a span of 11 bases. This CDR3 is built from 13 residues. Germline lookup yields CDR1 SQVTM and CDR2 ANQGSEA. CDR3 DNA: TGCAGCGTTGAATGGAGGGCCGGTCAGCCCCAGCATTTT. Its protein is CSVEWRAGQPQHF.

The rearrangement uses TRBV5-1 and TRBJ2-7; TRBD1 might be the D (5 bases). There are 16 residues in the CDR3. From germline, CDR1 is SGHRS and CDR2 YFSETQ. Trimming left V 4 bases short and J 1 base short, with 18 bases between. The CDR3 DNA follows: TGCGCCAGCAGCCCCCGTCCTGACAGTCGATCCTACGAGCAGTACTTC. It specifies CASSPRPDSRSYEQYF.

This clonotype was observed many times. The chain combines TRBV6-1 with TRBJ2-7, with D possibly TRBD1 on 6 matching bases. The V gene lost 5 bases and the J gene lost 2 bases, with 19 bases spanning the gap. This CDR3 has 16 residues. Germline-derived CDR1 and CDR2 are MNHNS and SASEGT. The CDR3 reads CASSYPIGQLPYEQYF. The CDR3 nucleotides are TGTGCCAGCAGTTACCCTATAGGACAGCTACCCTACGAGCAGTACTTC.

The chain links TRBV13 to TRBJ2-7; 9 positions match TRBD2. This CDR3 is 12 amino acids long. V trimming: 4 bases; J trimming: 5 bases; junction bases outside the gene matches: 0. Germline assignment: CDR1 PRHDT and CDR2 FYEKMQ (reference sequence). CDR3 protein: CASSWTSDEQYF. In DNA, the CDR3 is TGTGCCAGCAGCTGGACTAGCGACGAGCAGTACTTC.

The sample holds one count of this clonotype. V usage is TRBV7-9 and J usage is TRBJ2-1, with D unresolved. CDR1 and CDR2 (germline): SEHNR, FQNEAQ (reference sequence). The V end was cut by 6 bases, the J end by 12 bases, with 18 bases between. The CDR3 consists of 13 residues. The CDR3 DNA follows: TGTGCCAGCAGTCCTGACACCAGCCAAGGGCAGTTCTTC. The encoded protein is CASSPDTSQGQFF. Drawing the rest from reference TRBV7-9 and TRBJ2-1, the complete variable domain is DTGVSQNPRHKITKRGQNVTFRCDPISEHNRLYWYRQTLGQGPEFLTYFQNEAQLEKSRLLSDRFSAERPKGSFSTLEIQRTEQGDSAMYLCASSPDTSQGQFFGPGTRLTVL.

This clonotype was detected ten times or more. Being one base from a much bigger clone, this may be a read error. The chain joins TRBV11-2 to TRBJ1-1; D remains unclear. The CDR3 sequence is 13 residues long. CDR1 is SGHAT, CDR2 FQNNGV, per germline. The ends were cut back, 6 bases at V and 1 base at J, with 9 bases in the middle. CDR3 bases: TGTGCCAGCAGTTTCGGGTGGAACACTGAAGCTTTCTTT. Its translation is CASSFGWNTEAFF.

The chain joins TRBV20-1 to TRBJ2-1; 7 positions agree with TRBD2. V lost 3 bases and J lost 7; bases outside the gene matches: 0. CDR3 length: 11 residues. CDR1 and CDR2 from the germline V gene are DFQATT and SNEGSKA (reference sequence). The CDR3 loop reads CSASGRNEQFF. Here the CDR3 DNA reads TGCAGTGCTAGCGGGAGGAATGAGCAGTTCTTC.

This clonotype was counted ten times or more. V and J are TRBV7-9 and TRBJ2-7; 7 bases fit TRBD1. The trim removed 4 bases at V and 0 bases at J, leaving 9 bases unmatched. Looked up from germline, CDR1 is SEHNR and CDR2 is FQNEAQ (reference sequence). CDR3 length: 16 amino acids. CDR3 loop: CASSYPTGRSSYEQYF. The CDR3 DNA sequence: TGTGCCAGCAGCTACCCGACAGGGCGGAGCTCCTACGAGCAGTACTTC. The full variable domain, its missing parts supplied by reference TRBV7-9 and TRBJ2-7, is DTGVSQNPRHKITKRGQNVTFRCDPISEHNRLYWYRQTLGQGPEFLTYFQNEAQLEKSRLLSDRFSAERPKGSFSTLEIQRTEQGDSAMYLCASSYPTGRSSYEQYFGPGTRLTVT.

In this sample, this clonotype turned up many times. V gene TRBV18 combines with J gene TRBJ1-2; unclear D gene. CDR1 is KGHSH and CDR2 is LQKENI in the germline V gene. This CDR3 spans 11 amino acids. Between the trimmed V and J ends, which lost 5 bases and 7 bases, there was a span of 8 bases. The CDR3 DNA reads TGTGCCAGCTCAGACCCGGCTGGCTACACCTTC. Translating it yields CASSDPAGYTF.

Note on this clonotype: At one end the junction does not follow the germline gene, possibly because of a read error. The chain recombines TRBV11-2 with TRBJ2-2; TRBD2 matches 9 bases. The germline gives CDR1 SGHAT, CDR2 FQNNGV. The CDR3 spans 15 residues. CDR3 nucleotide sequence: TGTGTCAGCAGCACGGTAGCGGGAGTCACCGGGGAGCTGTTTTTT. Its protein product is CVSSTVAGVTGELFF.

DNA for the CDR3: TGTGCCAGCAGCAGGCGGACAGGGAGGGCCGGGGAGACCCAGTACTTC. Its protein is CASSRRTGRAGETQYF. V and J are TRBV5-4 and TRBJ2-5; D perhaps matches TRBD1 (8 bases). The CDR3 is 16 residues long. Trimming cost V 4 bases and J 5 bases, with 21 bases left between them. CDR1 SGHNT and CDR2 YYREEE come from the germline V gene (reference sequence).

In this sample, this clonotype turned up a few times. CDR3 amino acids: CATSRELAETQYF. CDR3 nucleotides: TGTGCCACCAGCAGAGAGCTAGCTGAGACCCAGTACTTC. The V gene is TRBV15, the J gene TRBJ2-5, with D perhaps matching TRBD2 (5 bases). The V and J ends lost 0 bases and 5 bases respectively, with 7 bases between them. CDR1 and CDR2 from the germline V gene are LNHNV and YYDKDF (reference sequence). The CDR3 has 13 residues.

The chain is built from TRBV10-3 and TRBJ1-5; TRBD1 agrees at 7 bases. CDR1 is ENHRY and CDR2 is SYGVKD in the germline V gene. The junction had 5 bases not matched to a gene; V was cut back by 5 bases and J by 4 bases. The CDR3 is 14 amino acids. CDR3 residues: CAISFDRVNQPQHF. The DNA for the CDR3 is TGTGCCATCAGTTTCGACAGGGTAAATCAGCCCCAGCATTTT.

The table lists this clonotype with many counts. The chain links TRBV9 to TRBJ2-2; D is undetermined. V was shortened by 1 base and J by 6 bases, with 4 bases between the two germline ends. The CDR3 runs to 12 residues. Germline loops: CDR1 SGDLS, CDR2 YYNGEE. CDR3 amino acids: CASSVRSGELFF. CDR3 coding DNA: TGTGCCAGCAGCGTAAGGTCCGGGGAGCTGTTTTTT.

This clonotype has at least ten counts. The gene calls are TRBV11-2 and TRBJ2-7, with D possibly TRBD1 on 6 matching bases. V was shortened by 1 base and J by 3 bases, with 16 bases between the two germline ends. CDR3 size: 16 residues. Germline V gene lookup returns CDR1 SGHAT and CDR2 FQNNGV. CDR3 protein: CASSLGRGTADYEQYF. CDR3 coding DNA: TGTGCCAGCAGCTTAGGAAGGGGGACGGCAGACTACGAGCAGTACTTC.